These 29 T cell receptor beta chains were all obtained from the same sample, sequenced in a study of blood T cells in healthy people across ages. A second PCR of 7 to 11 cycles used a sample-barcoded 5' primer and a J-beta primer mix. TCRdb redid the calling of the 5' RACE reads with MiXCR, one entry per CDR3 protein. This sample has approximately 1,000,000 distinct CDR3 sequences, with under 55% found just once. The sequenced material came from blood. These receptors originate from a woman in her fifties or sixties in good health.

V is TRBV20-1 and J is TRBJ2-7; 8 nucleotides agree with TRBD1. Germline assignment: CDR1 DFQATT and CDR2 SNEGSKA (reference sequence). The CDR3 runs 14 residues. Unmatched junction bases numbered 5, after V lost 3 bases and J lost 1 base. CDR3 residues: CSARPGQVSYEQYF. The CDR3 bases are TGCAGTGCTAGGCCGGGACAGGTATCCTACGAGCAGTACTTC.

This clonotype was counted only a few times. The chain carries TRBV27 and TRBJ1-2; D is unclear. Per the germline V gene, CDR1 is MNHEY and CDR2 is SMNVEV (reference sequence). Trimming removed 3 bases at V and 8 bases at J, with 13 bases between. This CDR3 comprises 13 residues. CDR3 residues: CASSFGQAVGYTF. CDR3 sequence (DNA): TGTGCCAGCAGTTTCGGTCAGGCGGTCGGCTACACCTTC.

The CDR3 loop reads CASSLSGSEQFF. DNA for the CDR3: TGTGCCAGCAGTCTTAGCGGGAGCGAGCAGTTCTTC. The genes are TRBV6-1 and TRBJ2-1; 9 bases are shared with TRBD2. Germline CDR1 MNHNS, CDR2 SASEGT. V lost 5 bases and J lost 10; bases outside the gene matches: 3. CDR3 length: 12 amino acids.

The J gene is TRBJ2-3, the V gene TRBV12-3 or TRBV12-4; weak D call: TRBD2 (5 bases). Trimming took 3 bases from V and 5 from J, leaving 12 bases between them. This CDR3 has 14 residues. Written as DNA, the CDR3 is TGTGCCAGCAGTTTCTTGAACCGGGGAGATACGCAGTATTTT. Its protein product is CASSFLNRGDTQYF.

This clonotype showed up just a few times. V is TRBV6-1 and J is TRBJ2-7, with TRBD1 matching over 8 bases. V shed 3 bases and J 6 bases; nucleotides not matched to a gene: 4. This CDR3 has 13 amino acids. Germline-derived CDR1 and CDR2 are MNHNS and SASEGT. CDR3 loop: CASSDRGPREQYF. For the CDR3, the DNA is TGTGCCAGCAGTGACAGGGGGCCGCGCGAGCAGTACTTC.

This clonotype was observed a few times. The rearrangement uses TRBV6-5 and TRBJ2-7; a weak D match, TRBD1 (5 bases). With the DNA end fitting TRBJ2-5 better, the J assignment may be wrong. The germline gives CDR1 MNHEY, CDR2 SVGAGI. The CDR3 sequence is 14 residues long. The CDR3 bases are TGTGCCAGCAGTTACTTGTGGGGCGAAGAGACCCAGTACTTC. Its translation is CASSYLWGEETQYF.

V is TRBV6-2 or TRBV6-3 and J is TRBJ2-3, with 7 bases identical to TRBD2. Germline CDR1 reads MNHEY; CDR2 reads SVGEGT. The CDR3 contains 15 residues. Germline trimming cut 5 bases from V and 5 bases from J; bases unmatched to any gene: 10. The CDR3 nucleotides are TGTGCCAGCAGTACGGCTAGCGGTGCCCAAGATACGCAGTATTTT. Translated, it gives CASSTASGAQDTQYF.

V gene TRBV27 combines with J gene TRBJ2-3; tentatively, D is TRBD2 (6 bases). Germline-derived CDR1 and CDR2 are MNHEY and SMNVEV (reference sequence). The CDR3 is 15 residues long. V was clipped by 7 bases and J by 6 bases, with 20 bases between them. The CDR3 loop reads CASTYRNGRGDTQYF. The CDR3 DNA reads as TGTGCCAGCACCTATAGAAACGGGAGAGGGGATACGCAGTATTTT.

J is TRBJ2-3 and V is TRBV5-1, with D tentatively TRBD1 (5 bases). V lost 3 bases and J lost 2, with 16 bases in between. The CDR3 is made up of 16 amino acids. Germline V gives CDR1 SGHRS, CDR2 YFSETQ. The CDR3 bases are TGCGCCAGCAGCTATACAGGACCCCGGATCACAGATACGCAGTATTTT. Translation: CASSYTGPRITDTQYF.

The chain carries TRBV20-1 and TRBJ2-1; D tentatively fits TRBD1 or TRBD2 (6 bases each). This CDR3 region has 16 residues. Trimming shortened V by 6 bases and J by 4 bases, and 22 bases separated the two germline ends. Germline V gives CDR1 DFQATT, CDR2 SNEGSKA (reference sequence). CDR3 sequence (DNA): TGCAGTGCCCTGGAGGGGGAGGCGGCTAGGTACAATGAGCAGTTCTTC. Translated, it gives CSALEGEAARYNEQFF.

The table lists this clonotype with a few counts. This may come from a read error, since a much larger clone is one base off. The chain has TRBV11-2 and TRBJ2-4; D perhaps matches TRBD2 (5 bases). The germline V and J ends were trimmed by 4 bases and 13 bases, with 17 bases remaining between them. The CDR3 has 13 amino acids. Germline V gene lookup returns CDR1 SGHAT and CDR2 FQNNGV. This chain's CDR3 is CASSSQIMGGQYF. The CDR3 DNA reads as TGTGCCAGCAGCTCCCAAATCATGGGCGGGCAGTACTTC.

The CDR3 DNA is TGTGCCAGCAGTCCTAACAAGGCTGGGTCACCCCTCCACTTT. It is translated as CASSPNKAGSPLHF. The V and J genes are TRBV12-3 or TRBV12-4 and TRBJ1-6; D unclear. The CDR3 has 14 amino acids. Trimming cost V 5 bases and J 10 bases, with 15 bases left between them.

The CDR3 spells CASNSAGGPTDTQYF. The CDR3 DNA reads as TGTGCCAGCAATTCAGCGGGAGGGCCCACAGATACGCAGTATTTT. The chain uses TRBV2 and TRBJ2-3; 10 bases align to TRBD2. Germline CDR1 SNHLY, CDR2 FYNNEI. The CDR3 is 15 residues long. With 7 bases clipped from V and 2 bases from J, the junction kept 6 bases outside the gene matches.

This clonotype turned up a few times. The chain has TRBV6-6 and TRBJ1-1; the match to TRBD1 covers 7 bases. This CDR3 spans 13 amino acids. With V trimmed by 10 bases and J by 5 bases, 10 bases remained unmatched. CDR1 and CDR2 (germline): MNHNY, SVGAGI (reference sequence). The CDR3 DNA sequence: TGTGCCACTACGGACAGGAGAGAAACTGAAGCTTTCTTT. This translates into CATTDRRETEAFF.

The chain recombines TRBV20-1 with TRBJ1-2, with TRBD1 matching 7 bases. This CDR3 region has 11 residues. CDR1 and CDR2 (germline): DFQATT, SNEGSKA (reference sequence). The J segment lost 12 bases and the V segment lost 6 bases, leaving 10 bases of the junction unmatched. CDR3 DNA sequence: TGCAGTGCCCCTACAGGGGTATGGGACACCTTC. Protein product: CSAPTGVWDTF.

This clonotype was seen a few times. The J gene is TRBJ2-1, the V gene TRBV20-1, with TRBD1 matching 9 bases. Losses at the gene ends were 1 base for V and 5 bases for J; bases not matched to a gene: 12. The CDR3 is made up of 17 amino acids. Germline CDR1 reads DFQATT; CDR2 reads SNEGSKA (reference sequence). CDR3 nucleotide sequence: TGCAGTGCTAGAGGAGGTTGGATGAGGACAGGGGACAATGAGCAGTTCTTC. Protein product: CSARGGWMRTGDNEQFF.

As concerns this clonotype: One end of the junction does not line up with germline, which may come from a read error. The chain is built from TRBV10-3 and TRBJ2-7, with 10 bases matching TRBD1. The CDR3 consists of 16 residues. Germline CDR1 is ENHRY and CDR2 is SYGVKD. The CDR3 reads CAICDVKGQGIYEQYF. In DNA form, the CDR3 reads TGTGCCATCTGTGATGTTAAGGGACAGGGGATTTACGAGCAGTACTTC.

This clonotype was observed a few times. The chain joins TRBV7-2 to TRBJ2-1, with 10 bases that match TRBD2. The CDR3 consists of 14 residues. Germline V gives CDR1 SGHTA, CDR2 FQGNSA. Trimming cost V 5 bases and J 7 bases; bases outside gene matches: 5. CDR3 nucleotide sequence: TGTGCCAGCAGCCCTAGCGGGAGCGTTAATGAGCAGTTCTTC. Amino acid sequence: CASSPSGSVNEQFF.

This clonotype was counted once. The junction does not match germline at one end; this may be a read error. The gene calls are TRBV2 and TRBJ2-2, with D perhaps matching TRBD1 or TRBD2 (5 bases each). Germline V gene sequence: CDR1 SNHLY, CDR2 FYNNEI. The CDR3 has 13 residues. This CDR3 reads CASGEQVPGELFF. For the CDR3, the DNA is TGTGCCAGCGGAGAACAGGTTCCCGGGGAACTGTTTTTT. The full variable domain, in which reference TRBV2 and TRBJ2-2 provide the parts outside the CDR3, is EPEVTQTPSHQVTQMGQEVILRCVPISNHLYFYWYRQILGQKVEFLVSFYNNEISEKSEIFDDQFSVERPDGSNFTLKIRSTKLEDSAMYFCASGEQVPGELFFGEGSRLTVL.

The chain has TRBV27 and TRBJ2-1, with D perhaps matching TRBD1 (5 bases). Trimming left V 4 bases short and J 8 bases short, with 9 bases between. The CDR3 spans 12 residues. Germline loops: CDR1 MNHEY, CDR2 SMNVEV (reference sequence). This CDR3 reads CASSYRTDEQFF. The CDR3 DNA reads as TGTGCCAGCAGTTACAGGACCGATGAGCAGTTCTTC.

This clonotype came up a few times. This chain connects TRBV5-1 to TRBJ2-7; 7 nucleotides agree with TRBD1. The germline CDR1 and CDR2 sequences are SGHRS and YFSETQ. V shed 3 bases, J shed 1 base, and the junction held 7 bases outside the gene matches. The CDR3 extends over 15 amino acids. This chain's CDR3 is CASSSTGTVSYEQYF. The CDR3 DNA sequence: TGCGCCAGCAGCTCCACCGGGACAGTATCCTACGAGCAGTACTTC.

This clonotype appeared once. The chain links TRBV3-1 to TRBJ2-1, with a tentative D call TRBD2 (6 bases). CDR3 size: 16 residues. Trimming removed 4 bases at V and 1 base at J, with 14 bases between. In germline, CDR1 is LGHDT, CDR2 YNNKEL (reference sequence). This CDR3 reads CASSPLAPESYNEQFF. In DNA form, the CDR3 reads TGTGCCAGCAGCCCACTAGCACCAGAATCCTACAATGAGCAGTTCTTC.

CDR3 sequence reads: CSAFGRLQAGFQETQYF. DNA of the CDR3: TGCAGTGCTTTCGGCCGCCTTCAAGCGGGATTCCAAGAGACCCAGTACTTC. The chain employs TRBV20-1 and TRBJ2-5; 7 bases match TRBD2. The CDR3 consists of 17 residues. V trimming: 5 bases; J trimming: 1 base; junction bases outside the gene matches: 16. The germline CDR1 and CDR2 sequences are DFQATT and SNEGSKA (reference sequence).

The genes are TRBV3-1 and TRBJ1-1, with D perhaps TRBD1 (5 bases). The CDR3 runs 13 residues. Per germline, CDR1 LGHDT and CDR2 YNNKEL (reference sequence). Trimming stripped 0 bases from V and 10 bases from J, with 12 bases between. The CDR3 spells CASSQEGSGGAFF. The DNA for the CDR3 is TGTGCCAGCAGCCAAGAGGGCAGCGGGGGAGCTTTCTTT. The entire variable domain, with the rest obtained from reference TRBV3-1 and TRBJ1-1, is as follows: DTAVSQTPKYLVTQMGNDKSIKCEQNLGHDTMYWYKQDSKKFLKIMFSYNNKELIINETVPNRFSPKSPDKAHLNLHINSLELGDSAVYFCASSQEGSGGAFFGQGTRLTVV.

This clonotype has just a few counts. This chain links TRBV6-6 with TRBJ1-2, with D perhaps TRBD1 (5 bases). Trimming stripped 0 bases from V and 7 bases from J, with 15 bases between. Germline V gives CDR1 MNHNY, CDR2 SVGAGI (reference sequence). The CDR3 is 15 amino acids. The CDR3 loop is CASSYSFQGTFGYTF. The CDR3, as DNA: TGTGCCAGCAGTTACTCGTTTCAGGGCACATTTGGCTACACCTTC.

The chain employs TRBV4-2 and TRBJ1-1; D uncertain. CDR1 and CDR2 (germline): LGHNA, YNFKEQ. V shed 1 base and J shed 4 bases, with 13 bases lying between them. The CDR3 is made up of 15 amino acids. CDR3: CASSQAQSWITEAFF. The CDR3 DNA reads as TGTGCCAGCAGCCAAGCACAGTCCTGGATCACTGAAGCTTTCTTT.

The CDR3 DNA reads TGTGCCAGCAGTTTGACAGAAAATAATTCACCCCTCCACTTT. Translation: CASSLTENNSPLHF. The chain is built from TRBV12-3 or TRBV12-4 and TRBJ1-6, with D possibly matching TRBD1 (5 bases). The V gene lost 3 bases and the J gene lost 5 bases, with 8 bases spanning the gap. The CDR3 consists of 14 residues.

The chain is built from TRBV6-5 and TRBJ1-1; D gene uncertain. The germline V and J ends were trimmed by 5 bases and 2 bases, with 9 bases remaining between them. The CDR3 length is 13 residues. Germline V gene lookup returns CDR1 MNHEY and CDR2 SVGAGI. The CDR3 region is CASSPRHNTEAFF. CDR3 sequence (DNA): TGTGCCAGCAGTCCGCGACATAACACTGAAGCTTTCTTT.

This clonotype has only a few counts. V usage is TRBV29-1 and J usage is TRBJ2-6; D is possibly TRBD1 (6 bases). Germline-derived CDR1 and CDR2 are SQVTM and ANQGSEA. The CDR3 length is 19 residues. Trimming took off 0 bases at V and 0 bases at J, with 18 bases between the two ends. The CDR3 protein is CSVEETGDPPNSGANVLTF. The CDR3 bases are TGCAGCGTTGAAGAGACAGGAGACCCACCGAACTCTGGGGCCAACGTCCTGACTTTC.